The 23 T cell receptor beta chains listed next were all sequenced from one sample in a study of tumor and adjacent non-tumor tissue in lung cancer. TCRbeta libraries were built with three rounds of nested PCR, modified from ARM-PCR. TCRdb reanalysed the multiplex PCR reads using MiXCR and keeps one entry per CDR3 protein. The top ten hold 20% to 25% of the sample, which has fewer than 130,000 distinct CDR3 sequences, over 70% seen once. No cell sorting was done before RNA was extracted from the tissue. Sequencing input: lung tumor tissue. Receptors were obtained from a man between 65 and 85 years old with non-small cell lung cancer.

A word on this clonotype: The germline gene is not matched at one end of the junction; a read error may be the cause. This chain uses TRBV6-1 with TRBJ2-7; D is unresolved. Per germline, CDR1 MNHNS and CDR2 SASEGT. The CDR3 spans 13 residues. The CDR3 here is CAGRRACSYEQYF. In DNA form, the CDR3 reads TGTGCCGGCAGAAGAGCGTGCTCCTACGAACAGTACTTC.

This clonotype was seen only once. Likely a read error: the CDR3 ends without its conserved phenylalanine or tryptophan. V is TRBV20-1 and J is TRBJ2-7; a possible D gene is TRBD2 (5 bases). V lost 3 bases and J 4 bases, leaving 16 bases between the germline ends. CDR1 is DFQATT and CDR2 is SNEGSKA in the germline V gene (reference sequence). The length of the CDR3 is 14 residues. The CDR3 loop reads CSASGGRSPYEQYL. The DNA of the CDR3 is TGCAGTGCTAGTGGAGGACGGTCCCCTTACGAGCAGTACCTT.

A remark on this clonotype: Because the CDR3 is missing its conserved closing phenylalanine or tryptophan, this is likely a read error. V usage is TRBV14 and J usage is TRBJ2-3, with TRBD2 as a possible D gene (6 bases). CDR1 SGHDN and CDR2 FVKESK come from the germline V gene. The CDR3 is 15 amino acids. In DNA form, the CDR3 reads TGTGTCAGCACCCGGGAGTCCGATGCCACAGATACGCAGTATTAT. Its protein product is CVSTRESDATDTQYY.

Here the CDR3 reads CASSLDHNEQFF. In DNA, the CDR3 is TGTGCCAGCAGCCTCGACCACAATGAGCAGTTCTTC. J is TRBJ2-1 and V is TRBV6-6, with D unresolved. Trimming left V 6 bases short and J 5 bases short, with 8 bases between. This CDR3 is 12 amino acids long. Germline lookup yields CDR1 MNHNY and CDR2 SVGAGI (reference sequence).

This clonotype appeared once. This sequence joins TRBV10-3 and TRBJ2-3, with D unclear. CDR1 is ENHRY, CDR2 SYGVKD, per germline. This CDR3 has 12 amino acids. The chain's CDR3 is CPVSDTEDTQYF. CDR3 in DNA: TGTCCCGTCAGTGATACTGAAGATACGCAGTATTTT.

In regard to this clonotype: Sequence at one end of the junction differs from germline and may be a read error. This chain's CDR3 is CVSSLVGGTSNGKLIF. The DNA of the CDR3 is TGTGTCAGCAGCTTAGTAGGTGGAACGTCTAATGGAAAACTGATTTTT. The rearrangement joins TRBV11-3 to TRBJ1-4; D is undetermined. This CDR3 spans 16 amino acids. Germline V gene sequence: CDR1 SGHNT, CDR2 YENEEA.

Notes on this clonotype: Sequence at one end of the junction differs from germline and may be a read error. This sequence joins TRBV11-2 and TRBJ2-2; D may match TRBD1 or TRBD2 (5 bases each). This CDR3 has 14 residues. Germline CDR1 reads SGHAT; CDR2 reads FQNNGV. The CDR3 DNA is TGCGCCAGCAGCCTGGACGGTCAGTCCGGGGACCTGTTTTTT. It specifies CASSLDGQSGDLFF.

The chain links TRBV12-3 or TRBV12-4 to TRBJ1-2, with 8 bases aligning to TRBD1. The CDR3 consists of 16 residues. The V segment lost 11 bases and the J segment 4 bases; nucleotides outside the gene matches: 18. CDR3: CAASPGQDYSGYGYTF. CDR3 DNA: TGTGCCGCCAGTCCGGGACAGGACTATTCAGGCTATGGCTACACCTTC.

About this clonotype: Since no conserved phenylalanine or tryptophan closes the CDR3, a read error is the likely cause. The chain uses TRBV2 and TRBJ2-1, with TRBD2 matching over 7 bases. Germline-derived CDR1 and CDR2 are SNHLY and FYNNEI. The CDR3 is 15 amino acids. CDR3 nucleotide sequence: TGTGCCAGCAGTGAAAGACTAGCAGCCTACAATGAACAGTTCTCC. Protein sequence: CASSERLAAYNEQFS.

The V and J genes are TRBV6-5 and TRBJ1-2, with D unresolved. CDR1 is MNHEY and CDR2 is SVGAGI in the germline V gene. The V and J ends lost 6 bases and 6 bases respectively, with 14 bases between them. The CDR3 extends over 13 amino acids. Here the CDR3 DNA reads TGTGCCAGCAGATATGGGAGAGGGAATGGCTACACCTTC. This sequence encodes CASRYGRGNGYTF.

This chain joins TRBV6-2 or TRBV6-3 and TRBJ2-1; D gene unclear. Germline V CDR1 and CDR2: MNHEY, SVGEGT. The V and J ends lost 7 bases and 16 bases respectively, with 23 bases between them. This CDR3 has 13 residues. The CDR3 region is CASKRGGYNEHFF. In DNA, the CDR3 is TGTGCCAGCAAAAGAGGCGGTTACAATGAACACTTCTTC.

The V gene is TRBV20-1, the J gene TRBJ2-7; tentative D call: TRBD2 (5 bases). Deletions cut 3 bases from V and 4 bases from J, with 16 bases between. The CDR3 covers 14 residues. The V gene's germline CDR1 is DFQATT and CDR2 SNEGSKA (reference sequence). The DNA for the CDR3 is TGCAGTGCTAGTGGAGGACCGTCCCATTACGAGCAGTACTTC. Its translation: CSASGGPSHYEQYF.

The chain has TRBV28 and TRBJ1-2, with no clear D. V was clipped by 1 base and J by 7 bases, with 16 bases between them. From germline, CDR1 is MDHEN and CDR2 SYDVKM. The CDR3 consists of 15 residues. The CDR3 here is CASSLFGRLGTGYTF. CDR3 DNA: TGTGCCAGCAGTTTATTCGGTCGTCTGGGTACTGGCTACACCTTC.

This chain uses TRBV29-1 with TRBJ1-1, with D tentatively TRBD1 (5 bases). Trimming stripped 4 bases from V and 2 bases from J, with 20 bases between. From germline, CDR1 is SQVTM and CDR2 ANQGSEA. The CDR3 sequence is 16 residues long. CDR3 bases: TGCAGCGTTGGGACATGGGGAGTAAGTATTAACACTGAAGCTTTCTTT. It yields the protein CSVGTWGVSINTEAFF.

This clonotype was seen just once. The junction and the germline gene differ at one end; a read error may be behind it. The rearrangement joins TRBV6-1 to TRBJ2-7; TRBD1 is a possible D gene (6 bases). The CDR3 totals 14 residues. Germline V gene lookup returns CDR1 MNHNS and CDR2 SASEGT. Here the CDR3 DNA reads TGTGCCAGCACTGAAGTACAGGGAACAAGGGAACAGTACTTC. Encoded protein: CASTEVQGTREQYF.

A remark on this clonotype: At one of its ends the junction is not consistent with the germline gene, which may arise from a read error. The rearrangement uses TRBV29-1 and TRBJ2-5; TRBD1 is a possible D gene (6 bases). CDR3 length: 12 residues. The V gene's germline CDR1 is SQVTM and CDR2 ANQGSEA. In nucleotides, the CDR3 is TGCAGCGTTGCGACAGGCTTCCTGACCCAGTATTTC. Its translation is CSVATGFLTQYF.

The rearrangement joins TRBV5-6 to TRBJ2-5, with D maybe TRBD1 (6 bases). In germline, CDR1 is SGHDT, CDR2 YYEEEE. The V and J ends lost 0 bases and 6 bases respectively, with 12 bases between them. This CDR3 spans 14 amino acids. The CDR3 loop is CASSLARTVKTQYF. In DNA form, the CDR3 reads TGTGCCAGCAGCTTGGCCCGGACAGTGAAGACCCAGTACTTC.

Regarding this clonotype: This CDR3 fails to terminate in the conserved phenylalanine or tryptophan, so it likely reflects a read error. The V call is TRBV4-2, the J call TRBJ2-3, with 8 bases matching TRBD2. There are 16 residues in the CDR3. Germline V gives CDR1 LGHNA, CDR2 YNFKEQ. CDR3 sequence reads: CASSLLGSGTKDTQYY. The CDR3, as DNA: TGCGCCAGCAGCCTTTTGGGTAGCGGGACGAAAGATACGCAGTATTAT.

As for this clonotype: An end of the junction differs from the germline gene, which may be a read error. The V gene is TRBV11-3, the J gene TRBJ2-1, with 8 nucleotides matching TRBD2. Germline CDR1 is SGHNT and CDR2 is YENEEA. The CDR3 length is 15 residues. The CDR3 nucleotides are TGTGTCAGCAGCTTGGGCGGGAGGAGTTACAATGAGCAATTCTTC. Its protein product is CVSSLGGRSYNEQFF. The full variable domain, completed using reference TRBV11-3 and TRBJ2-1, is EAGVVQSPRYKIIEKKQPVAFWCNPISGHNTLYWYLQNLGQGPELLIRYENEEAVDDSQLPKDRFSAERLKGVDSTLKIQPAELGDSAVYLCVSSLGGRSYNEQFFGPGTRLTVL.

The chain uses TRBV6-2 or TRBV6-3 and TRBJ1-1; D is undetermined. Germline CDR1 and CDR2: MNHEY and SVGEGT. The CDR3 runs 15 residues. V lost 10 bases, J lost 8 bases, and 26 bases lay in between. CDR3 loop: CAIRSFVVQRREAFF. The DNA of the CDR3 is TGTGCCATCCGATCTTTTGTGGTACAAAGAAGAGAAGCTTTCTTT.

As regards this clonotype: A clone one base away is much larger, so this may be a read error. This chain links TRBV20-1 with TRBJ2-1, with D tentatively TRBD1 (5 bases). There are 16 residues in the CDR3. V dropped 3 bases and J dropped 6 bases, with 21 bases sitting between them. The germline gives CDR1 DFQATT, CDR2 SNEGSKA (reference sequence). For the CDR3, the DNA is TGCAGTGCTAGCGGAAGGACATGCCATCTCGTCAATGAGCAGTTCTTC. This codes for CSASGRTCHLVNEQFF.

V usage is TRBV7-9 and J usage is TRBJ2-3; possibly TRBD1 or TRBD2 for D (5 bases each). V was clipped by 2 bases and J by 3 bases, with 9 bases between them. The germline gives CDR1 SEHNR, CDR2 FQNEAQ (reference sequence). This CDR3 spans 14 amino acids. CDR3 bases: TGTGCCAGCAGCTTATGGGGACCGACAGATACGCAGTATTTT. Translating it yields CASSLWGPTDTQYF.

About this clonotype: Without the conserved terminal phenylalanine or tryptophan, this CDR3 likely stems from a read error. V gene TRBV11-3 combines with J gene TRBJ1-4; D not certain. Germline loops: CDR1 SGHNT, CDR2 YENEEA. There are 16 residues in the CDR3. The DNA for the CDR3 is TGTGCCAGCAGCATAGTAGGTGGAACGTCTAATGGAAAACTGTTTTAT. Protein product: CASSIVGGTSNGKLFY.